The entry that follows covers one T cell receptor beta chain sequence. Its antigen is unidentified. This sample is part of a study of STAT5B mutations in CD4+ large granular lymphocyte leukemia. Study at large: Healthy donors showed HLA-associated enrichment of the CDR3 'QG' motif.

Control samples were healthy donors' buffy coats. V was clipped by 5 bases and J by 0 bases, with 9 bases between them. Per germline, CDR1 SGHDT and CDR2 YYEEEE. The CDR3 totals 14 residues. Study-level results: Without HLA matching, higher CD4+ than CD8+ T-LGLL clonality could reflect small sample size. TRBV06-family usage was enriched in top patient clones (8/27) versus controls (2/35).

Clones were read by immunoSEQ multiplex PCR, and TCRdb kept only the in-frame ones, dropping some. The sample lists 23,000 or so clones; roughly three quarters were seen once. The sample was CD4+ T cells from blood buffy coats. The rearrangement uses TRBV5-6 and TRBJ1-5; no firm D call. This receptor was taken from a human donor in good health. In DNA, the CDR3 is TGTGCCAGCAGTTACGGGTATAGCAATCAGCCCCAGCATTTT. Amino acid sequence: CASSYGYSNQPQHF.